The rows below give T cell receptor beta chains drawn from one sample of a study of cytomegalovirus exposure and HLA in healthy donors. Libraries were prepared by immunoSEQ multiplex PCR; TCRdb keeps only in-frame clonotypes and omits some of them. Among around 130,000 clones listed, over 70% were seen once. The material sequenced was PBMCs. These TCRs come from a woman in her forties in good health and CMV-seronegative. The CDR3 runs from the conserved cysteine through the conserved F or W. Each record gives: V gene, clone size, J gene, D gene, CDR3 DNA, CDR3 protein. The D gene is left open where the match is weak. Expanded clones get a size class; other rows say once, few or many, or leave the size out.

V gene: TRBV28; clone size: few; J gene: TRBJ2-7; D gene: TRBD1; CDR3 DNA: TGTGCCAGCAGCAGACAGGGGGTGGGCGAGCAGTACTTC; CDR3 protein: CASSRQGVGEQYF
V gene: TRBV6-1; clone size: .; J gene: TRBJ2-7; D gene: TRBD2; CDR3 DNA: TGTGCCAGCAACATGGCCGGGGGGTCCTACGAGCAGTACTTC; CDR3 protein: CASNMAGGSYEQYF
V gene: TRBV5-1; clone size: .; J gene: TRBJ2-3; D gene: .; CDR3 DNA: TGCGCCAGCAGCTTAGCTAGCAGCACAGATACGCAGTATTTT; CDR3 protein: CASSLASSTDTQYF
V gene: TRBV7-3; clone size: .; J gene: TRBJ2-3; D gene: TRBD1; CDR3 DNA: TGTGCCAGCAGCTCGGGACAGGGGACAGATACGCAGTATTTT; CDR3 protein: CASSSGQGTDTQYF
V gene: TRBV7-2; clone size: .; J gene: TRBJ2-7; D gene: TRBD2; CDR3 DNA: TGTGCCAGCAGCTTAGTTGCGGGAGTAGGGGAGCAGTACTTC; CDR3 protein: CASSLVAGVGEQYF
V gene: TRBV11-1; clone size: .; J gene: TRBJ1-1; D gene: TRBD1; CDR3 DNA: TGTGCCAGCAGCTCCGGACAGGCAAACACTGAAGCTTTCTTT; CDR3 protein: CASSSGQANTEAFF
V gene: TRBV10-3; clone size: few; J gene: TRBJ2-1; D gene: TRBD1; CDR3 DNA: TGTGCCATCAGTGCGGACAGGGCCCCCCTCGACAATGAGCAGTTCTTC; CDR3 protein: CAISADRAPLDNEQFF
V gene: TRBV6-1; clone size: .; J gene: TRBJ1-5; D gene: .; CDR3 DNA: TGTGCCAGCAGCAGTACAGGAGGGAATCAGCCCCAGCATTTT; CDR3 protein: CASSSTGGNQPQHF
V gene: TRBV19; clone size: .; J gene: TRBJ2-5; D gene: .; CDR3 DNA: TGTGCCAGTAGGCTAAGTCCGGGGGTAGTGGAGACCCAGTACTTC; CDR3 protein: CASRLSPGVVETQYF
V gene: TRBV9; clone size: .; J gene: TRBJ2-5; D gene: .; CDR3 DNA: TGTGCCAGCAGCGGGGGCCTCGGAGAGACCCAGTACTTC; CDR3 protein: CASSGGLGETQYF
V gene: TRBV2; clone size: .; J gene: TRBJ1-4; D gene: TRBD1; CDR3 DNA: TGTGCCAGCAGTGAGCAGGGGGATGAAAAACTGTTTTTT; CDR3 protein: CASSEQGDEKLFF
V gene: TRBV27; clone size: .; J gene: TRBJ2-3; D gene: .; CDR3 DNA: TGTGCCAGCAGTTCCCGACTGTTAGCCACAGATACGCAGTATTTT; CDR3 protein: CASSSRLLATDTQYF
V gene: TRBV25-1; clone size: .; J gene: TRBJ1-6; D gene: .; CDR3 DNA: TGTGCCAGCAGTGGGGAAGGGGGTCTCAATTCACCCCTCCACTTT; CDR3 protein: CASSGEGGLNSPLHF
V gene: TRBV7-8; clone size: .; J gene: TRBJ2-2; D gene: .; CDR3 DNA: TGTGCCAGCAGCTTAGCGGGAGGCTTACTGAACACCGGGGAGCTGTTTTTT; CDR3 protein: CASSLAGGLLNTGELFF
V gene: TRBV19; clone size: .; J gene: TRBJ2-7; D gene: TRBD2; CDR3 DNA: TGTGCCAGTACCCAAATCTGGGGGACTAGCGTCCACGAGCAGTGCTTC; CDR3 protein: CASTQIWGTSVHEQCF
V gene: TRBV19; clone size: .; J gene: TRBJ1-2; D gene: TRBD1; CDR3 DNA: TGTGCCAGTAGCGTACAGGGGATGCCGTGGGGCTACACCTTC; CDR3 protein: CASSVQGMPWGYTF
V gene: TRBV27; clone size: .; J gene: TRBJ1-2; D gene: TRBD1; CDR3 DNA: TGTGCCAGCAGTCGCGGGGACAGGGGAGATGGCTACACCTTC; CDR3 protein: CASSRGDRGDGYTF
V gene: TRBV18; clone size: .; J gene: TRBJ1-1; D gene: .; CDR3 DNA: TGTGCCAGCTCACCACTCGGGGTTGGTGGGATCGCTGAAGCTTTCTTT; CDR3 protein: CASSPLGVGGIAEAFF
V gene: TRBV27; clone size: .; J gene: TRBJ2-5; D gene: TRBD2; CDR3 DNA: TGTGCCAGCAGTCTTCTACTAGCGGGGGTTCAAGAGACCCAGTACTTC; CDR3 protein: CASSLLLAGVQETQYF
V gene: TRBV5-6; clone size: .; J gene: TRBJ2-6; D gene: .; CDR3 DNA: TGTGCCAGCAGCCCCAGGACTTATGGGGCCAACGTCCTGACTTTC; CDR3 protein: CASSPRTYGANVLTF